This T cell receptor (beta chain) was profiled in a study of shared clonotypes between healthy human individuals. The study's findings and limits: Clonotypes that were shared across a handful of donors made up roughly 5% of naive CD4 clonotypes.

CDR3 length equals 15 residues. The ends were cut back, 5 bases at V and 2 bases at J, with 15 bases in the middle. Germline lookup yields CDR1 MDHEN and CDR2 SYDVKM. On this clone: Its antigen remains unknown.

Running of the assay took place at deep level. Generated by immunoSEQ multiplex PCR, the TCRdb table keeps only in-frame clones and is missing some. Of approximately 1,500,000 clones in the sample, 98% were seen once. This clonotype originated in a man aged 30 to 39 in good health. Material: naive CD4+ T cells sorted from blood. Subset noted: CD45RA+ positively selected. J is TRBJ2-5 and V is TRBV28; D is possibly TRBD1 (6 bases). Here the CDR3 DNA reads TGTGCCAGCAGTACTTTAAGGACAGTACAAGAGACCCAGTACTTC. Protein sequence: CASSTLRTVQETQYF.